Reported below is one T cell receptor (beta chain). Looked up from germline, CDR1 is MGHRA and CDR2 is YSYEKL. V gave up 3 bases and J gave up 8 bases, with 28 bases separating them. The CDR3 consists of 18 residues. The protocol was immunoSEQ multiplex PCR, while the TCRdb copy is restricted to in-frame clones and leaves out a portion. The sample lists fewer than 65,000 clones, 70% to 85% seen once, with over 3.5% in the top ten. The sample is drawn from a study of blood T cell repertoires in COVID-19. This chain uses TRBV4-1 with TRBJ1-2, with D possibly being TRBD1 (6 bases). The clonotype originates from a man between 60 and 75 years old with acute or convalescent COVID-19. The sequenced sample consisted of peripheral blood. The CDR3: CASSHRVPSGVSMGGYTF. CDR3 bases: TGCGCCAGCAGCCACCGCGTACCCTCAGGGGTGTCCATGGGGGGCTACACCTTC.